This TCR beta chain was retrieved from a study of blood T cell repertoires in COVID-19. Across the study: Material from acute and convalescent COVID-19 was sourced from the United States, Italy and Spain. Nucleic acid was either cDNA or gDNA, and it came from T cells, B-cell-depleted T cells, or PBMCs.

Original methodology: By means of reference gene primer amplification, nucleated cell counts were estimated. Clones were sequenced by immunoSEQ multiplex PCR, and TCRdb holds only the in-frame ones, with some missing. V, J and clone size are those of that table, while D and trimming were read from the DNA. The sample records about 88,000 clones, 70% to 90% being singletons. CDR1 is KGHSH, CDR2 LQKENI, per germline. The CDR3 consists of 14 residues. The V and J ends lost 3 bases and 6 bases respectively, with 14 bases between them. Sequencing was done on a sample of peripheral blood. The gene calls are TRBV18 and TRBJ1-2, with D uncertain. The receptor's source is a woman older than 75 with acute or convalescent COVID-19. CDR3 in amino acids: CASSPKRESNGYTF. CDR3 sequence (DNA): TGTGCCAGCTCACCTAAGAGGGAAAGTAATGGCTACACCTTC.